The rows below give T cell receptor beta chains drawn from one sample of a study of blood T cells in healthy people across ages. TCRdb redid the calling of the 5' RACE reads with MiXCR, one entry per CDR3 protein. The repertoire holds around 320,000 distinct CDR3 sequences, with 27% as singletons. Specimen: blood. The source is a woman in her 70s in good health. CDR3s include the opening cysteine and the closing phenylalanine or tryptophan. D genes are given only for firm matches. The size entry is marked missing in some rows and otherwise reads once, few, many or a size class.

v_call,clone_size,d_call,j_call,cdr3_aa,cdr3_nt
TRBV5-1,.,TRBD2,TRBJ2-1,CASSLLAEYNEQFF,TGCGCCAGCAGCTTGCTAGCGGAGTACAATGAGCAGTTCTTC
TRBV28,few,.,TRBJ1-3,CASLRGSSGNTIYF,TGTGCCAGCCTGAGGGGCTCCTCTGGAAACACCATATATTTT
TRBV6-2/TRBV6-3,.,.,TRBJ1-2,CASSYEQGFYGYTF,TGTGCCAGCAGTTACGAACAGGGTTTCTACGGCTACACCTTC
TRBV20-1,few,TRBD1,TRBJ1-5,CSATKGAQPQHF,TGCAGTGCTACGAAGGGGGCTCAGCCCCAGCATTTT
TRBV20-1,few,.,TRBJ2-3,CSARTPGSTDTQYF,TGCAGTGCTAGAACCCCGGGGTCCACAGATACGCAGTATTTT
TRBV29-1,many,.,TRBJ2-1,CSVLMGNEQFF,TGCAGCGTTTTAATGGGCAATGAGCAGTTCTTC
TRBV12-3/TRBV12-4,many,TRBD1,TRBJ1-6,CASSFDRVGSPLHF,TGTGCCAGCAGTTTTGACAGGGTTGGCTCACCCCTCCACTTT
TRBV29-1,few,.,TRBJ2-3,CSAEVGARTDTQYF,TGCAGCGCCGAGGTAGGAGCCCGCACAGATACGCAGTATTTT
TRBV11-1,.,.,TRBJ2-1,CASSSVAGFSNEQFF,TGTGCCAGCAGCTCCGTGGCAGGCTTTTCGAATGAGCAGTTCTTC
TRBV20-1,many,TRBD1,TRBJ2-7,CSAATGEGTYEQYF,TGCAGTGCGGCAACAGGGGAAGGGACCTACGAGCAGTACTTC
TRBV7-9,.,TRBD2,TRBJ2-5,CASSLLAGAQETQYF,TGTGCCAGCAGCTTACTAGCGGGAGCCCAAGAGACCCAGTACTTC
TRBV29-1,.,.,TRBJ1-1,CSVGGRVTEAFF,TGCAGCGTTGGGGGTAGGGTCACTGAAGCTTTCTTT
TRBV20-1,few,.,TRBJ1-2,CSARDQDSSYGYTF,TGCAGTGCTAGGGATCAGGACAGTAGCTATGGCTACACCTTC
TRBV20-1,.,.,TRBJ2-5,CSSNPGTQYF,TGCAGTTCAAACCCGGGGACCCAGTACTTC
TRBV27,.,.,TRBJ1-3,CASSFRAPLVGGNTIYF,TGTGCCAGCAGTTTCCGGGCCCCATTAGTGGGAGGAAACACCATATATTTT
TRBV6-5,.,.,TRBJ2-7,CARQKPYSYEQYF,TGTGCCAGACAGAAACCTTATTCTTACGAGCAGTACTTC